A selection of T cell receptor beta chains follows, all from one sample in a study of OX40 agonist ivuxolimab in advanced cancers. The table came from immunoSEQ multiplex PCR; TCRdb's copy has only in-frame clones and leaves some out. The sample consists of about 80,000 clones, roughly 81% of them appearing once. Sequenced here: CD4+ or CD8+ T cells sorted from blood, sampled in a trial of the OX40 agonist ivuxolimab. The receptors here all came from an adult with an advanced solid tumor such as melanoma, head and neck, liver or kidney cancer. The CDR3 runs from the conserved cysteine through the conserved F or W. A D gene is named only where the DNA matches it firmly. Part of the rows lack a size; the others show once, few, many or a class for expanded clones.

TRBJ2-3 . TRBD2 14 TRBV5-5 TGTGCCAGCAGCTACCGGACTAGCCTAGATACGCAGTATTTT CASSYRTSLDTQYF
TRBJ2-3 . TRBD2 14 TRBV7-9 TGTGCCAGCAGCTTTAGCGGGGGGGCAGATACGCAGTATTTT CASSFSGGADTQYF
TRBJ2-1 . . 15 TRBV5-1 TGCGCCAGCAGCTCAAAAACCGAAAGATTTAATGAGCAGTTCTTC CASSSKTERFNEQFF
TRBJ2-7 . . 14 TRBV29-1 TGCAGCGTCGTCGGGACCCGTAAAAGCTACGAGCAGTACTTC CSVVGTRKSYEQYF
TRBJ1-5 once . 17 TRBV21-1 TGTGCCAGCAGCAAATTGACCCCGGGCTTTCGCAATCAGCCCCAGCATTTT CASSKLTPGFRNQPQHF
TRBJ2-7 . . 15 TRBV4-1 TGCGCCAGCAGCCAAATCCGGGCCGGGGGACTCGAGCAGTACTTC CASSQIRAGGLEQYF
TRBJ2-7 . . 13 TRBV27 TGTGCCAGCAGTTACGGGCCTACCTACGAGCAGTACTTC CASSYGPTYEQYF
TRBJ2-3 . . 15 TRBV19 TGTGCCAGTAGTATAGCCAGCGGAAGCACAGATACGCAGTATTTT CASSIASGSTDTQYF
TRBJ2-3 . . 15 TRBV5-1 TGCGCCAGCAGCTCGGTGATTGCTAGCACAGATACGCAGTATTTT CASSSVIASTDTQYF
TRBJ2-7 . . 13 TRBV2 TGTGCCAGCATTACAGGACTCTCCTACGAGCAGTACTTC CASITGLSYEQYF
TRBJ2-1 . . 12 TRBV10-1 TGCGCCAGCTCCTTCTCCTACAATGAGCAGTTCTTC CASSFSYNEQFF
TRBJ2-1 . . 16 TRBV19 TGTGCCAGTAGTACCGCGTTACGGTGGGCGGGCGATGAGCAGTTCTTC CASSTALRWAGDEQFF
TRBJ2-6 . . 17 TRBV10-3 TGTGCCATCGGGAGGAGAGGGAGACAGACTGGGGCCAACGTCCTGACTTTC CAIGRRGRQTGANVLTF
TRBJ1-3 . . 14 TRBV30 TGTGCCTCGTCCCCGGGGAGCTCTGGAAACACCATATATTTT CASSPGSSGNTIYF
TRBJ1-2 . . 14 TRBV15 TGTGCCACCAGCAGAGTGGGAGAGAACTATGGCTACACCTTC CATSRVGENYGYTF
TRBJ2-7 . . 13 TRBV18 TGTGCCAGCTCACCAGCCAGGGTGGGGGAGCAGTACTTC CASSPARVGEQYF
TRBJ1-1 few . 16 TRBV7-2 TGTGCCAGCAGCCGAGGCGGGATAAGGGCGGACACTGAAGCTTTCTTT CASSRGGIRADTEAFF
TRBJ2-1 once TRBD1 16 TRBV7-9 TGTGCCAGCAGCTTAAATCGACAGGGGTTGTACAATGAGCAGTTCTTC CASSLNRQGLYNEQFF
TRBJ1-1 few . 17 TRBV7-8 TGTGCCAGCAGCTTAAATCGGGGGGGGCAACGGGTGACTGAAGCTTTCTTT CASSLNRGGQRVTEAFF
TRBJ1-4 . . 17 TRBV28 TGTGCCAGCAGTTTATTATTGGGGGGGGTATCCCCTGAAAAACTGTTTTTT CASSLLLGGVSPEKLFF
TRBJ1-1 . . 14 TRBV5-1 TGCGCCAGCAGCTTGCCCTCTGGGGGGGGCGCGTCATTCTTT CASSLPSGGGASFF
TRBJ1-2 . . 17 TRBV19 TGTGCCAGTAGTATAGATGGGCTCTTGGGCTATAACTATGGCTACACCTTC CASSIDGLLGYNYGYTF